This paragraph reports one T cell receptor (beta chain). This record comes from a study of cytomegalovirus exposure and HLA in healthy donors. The length of the CDR3 is 15 residues. Trimming left V 1 base short and J 2 bases short, with 9 bases between. In germline, CDR1 is LGHNT, CDR2 FRNRAP. Vbeta (60) and Jbeta (13) primers were used in the PCR. Per the original data handling: A later analysis tallied 75 million to 80 million unique TCR beta chains, approximately 11 million of them shared. This table comes from immunoSEQ multiplex PCR, and its TCRdb copy is limited to in-frame clones, with some not included. V and J calls and clone size are given by that table; D and trimming were obtained from the DNA. The sample has roughly 53,000 clones.

Sequences were obtained from PBMCs. The chain uses TRBV12-5 and TRBJ1-5; weak D call: TRBD1 (6 bases). The origin of this receptor is a man aged 18-30 years in good health and CMV-seropositive. CDR3 protein: CASGLEGVRNQPQHF. The CDR3 DNA sequence: TGTGCTAGTGGTTTGGAGGGGGTACGCAATCAGCCCCAGCATTTT.